This T cell receptor beta chain came from a study of cytomegalovirus exposure and HLA in healthy donors. Study-wide findings and caveats: Researchers catalogued some 160 TCR beta chains as cytomegalovirus-associated. The presence/absence work took it that sequencing depth was about the same across donors. A previous analysis found most TCR beta V segments productive roughly 87% or roughly 30% of the time.

The V gene lost 2 bases and the J gene lost 0 bases, with 8 bases spanning the gap. Germline lookup yields CDR1 LNHNV and CDR2 YYDKDF (reference sequence). There are 15 residues in the CDR3. Comment on this clone: Its antigen is currently unknown.

With 60 Vbeta and 13 Jbeta primers, the PCR was carried out. Data came from immunoSEQ multiplex PCR; TCRdb stores just in-frame clones and leaves some out. The sample yields fewer than 140,000 clones, roughly 75% seen once. This TCR was recovered from a man aged 40-49 years in good health and CMV-seronegative. The sample was PBMCs. This chain connects TRBV15 to TRBJ2-4; D is unclear. The CDR3 protein is CATSRSSLAKNIQYF. For the CDR3, the DNA is TGTGCCACCAGCAGATCCTCTTTAGCCAAAAACATTCAGTACTTC.